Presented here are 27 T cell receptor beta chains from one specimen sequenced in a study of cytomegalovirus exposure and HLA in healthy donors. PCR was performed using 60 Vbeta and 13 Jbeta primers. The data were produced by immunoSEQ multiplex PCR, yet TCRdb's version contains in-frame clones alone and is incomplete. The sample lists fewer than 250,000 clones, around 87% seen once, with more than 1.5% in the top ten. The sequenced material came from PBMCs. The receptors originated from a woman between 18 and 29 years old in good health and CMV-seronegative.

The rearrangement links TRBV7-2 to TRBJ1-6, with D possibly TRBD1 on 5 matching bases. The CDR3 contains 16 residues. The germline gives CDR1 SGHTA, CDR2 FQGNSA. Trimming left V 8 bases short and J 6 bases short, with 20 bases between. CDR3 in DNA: TGTGCCAGCTTGAGGCGGGGAGGGACGATTAATTCACCCCTCCACTTT. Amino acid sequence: CASLRRGGTINSPLHF.

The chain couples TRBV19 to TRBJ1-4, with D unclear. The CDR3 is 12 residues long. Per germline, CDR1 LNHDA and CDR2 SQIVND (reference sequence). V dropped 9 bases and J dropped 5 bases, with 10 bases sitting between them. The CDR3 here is CASGGVNEKLFF. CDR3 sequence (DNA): TGTGCCAGCGGCGGGGTCAATGAAAAACTGTTTTTT.

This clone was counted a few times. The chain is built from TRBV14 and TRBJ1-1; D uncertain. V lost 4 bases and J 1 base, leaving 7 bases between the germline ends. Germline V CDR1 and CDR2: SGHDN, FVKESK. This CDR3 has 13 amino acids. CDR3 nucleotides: TGTGCCAGCAGCCTTACAAAGAACACTGAAGCTTTCTTT. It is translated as CASSLTKNTEAFF.

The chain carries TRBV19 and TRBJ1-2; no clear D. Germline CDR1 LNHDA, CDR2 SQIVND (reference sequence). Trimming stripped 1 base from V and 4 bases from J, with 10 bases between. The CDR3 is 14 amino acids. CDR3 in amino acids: CASSIGVTLYGYTF. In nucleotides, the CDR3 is TGTGCCAGTAGTATAGGCGTTACCCTCTATGGCTACACCTTC.

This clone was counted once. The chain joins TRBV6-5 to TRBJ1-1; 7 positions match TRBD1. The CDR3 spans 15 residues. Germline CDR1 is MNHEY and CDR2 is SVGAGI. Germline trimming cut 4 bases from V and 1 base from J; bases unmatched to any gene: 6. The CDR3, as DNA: TGTGCCAGCAGTTGGCGGGACAGAAGGAACACTGAAGCTTTCTTT. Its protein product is CASSWRDRRNTEAFF.

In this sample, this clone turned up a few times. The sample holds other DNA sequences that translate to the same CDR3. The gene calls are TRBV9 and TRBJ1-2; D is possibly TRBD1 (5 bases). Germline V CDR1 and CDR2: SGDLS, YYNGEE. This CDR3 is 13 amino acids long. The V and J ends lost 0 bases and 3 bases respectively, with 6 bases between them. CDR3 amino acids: CASSVGGDYGYTF. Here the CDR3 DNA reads TGTGCCAGCAGCGTAGGGGGGGACTATGGCTACACCTTC.

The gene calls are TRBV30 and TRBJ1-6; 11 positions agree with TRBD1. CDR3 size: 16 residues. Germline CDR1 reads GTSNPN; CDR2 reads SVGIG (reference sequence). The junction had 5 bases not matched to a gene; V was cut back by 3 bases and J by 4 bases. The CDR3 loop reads CAWSPGQGAYNSPLHF. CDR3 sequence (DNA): TGTGCCTGGAGCCCCGGACAGGGGGCTTATAATTCACCCCTCCACTTT.

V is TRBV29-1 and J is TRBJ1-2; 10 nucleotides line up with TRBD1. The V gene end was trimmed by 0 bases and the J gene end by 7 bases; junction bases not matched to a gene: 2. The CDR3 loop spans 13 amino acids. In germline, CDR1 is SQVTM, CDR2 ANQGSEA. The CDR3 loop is CSVEDRTGGGYTF. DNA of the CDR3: TGCAGCGTTGAAGACAGGACAGGGGGTGGCTACACCTTC.

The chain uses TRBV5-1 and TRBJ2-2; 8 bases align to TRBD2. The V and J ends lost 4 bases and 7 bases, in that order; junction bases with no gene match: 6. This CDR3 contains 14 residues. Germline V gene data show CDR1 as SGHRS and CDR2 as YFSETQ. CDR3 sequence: CASSPRTSSGELFF. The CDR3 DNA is TGCGCCAGCAGCCCCCGGACTAGCAGCGGGGAGCTGTTTTTT.

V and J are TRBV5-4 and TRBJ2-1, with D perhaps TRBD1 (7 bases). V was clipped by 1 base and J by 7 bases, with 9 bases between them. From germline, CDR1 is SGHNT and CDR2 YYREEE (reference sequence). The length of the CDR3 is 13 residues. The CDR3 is CASSLPGGNEQFF. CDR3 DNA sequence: TGTGCCAGCAGCTTGCCAGGGGGGAATGAGCAGTTCTTC.

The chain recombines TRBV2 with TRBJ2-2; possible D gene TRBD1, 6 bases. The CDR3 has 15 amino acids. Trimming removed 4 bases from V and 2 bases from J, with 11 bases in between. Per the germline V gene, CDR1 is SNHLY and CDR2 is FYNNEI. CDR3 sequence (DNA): TGTGCCAGCAGTGCCGGGACACTCAACACCGGGGAGCTGTTTTTT. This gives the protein CASSAGTLNTGELFF.

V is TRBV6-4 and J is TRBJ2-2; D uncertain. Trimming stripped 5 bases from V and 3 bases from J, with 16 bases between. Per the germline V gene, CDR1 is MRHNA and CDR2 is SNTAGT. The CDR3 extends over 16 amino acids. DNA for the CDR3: TGTGCCAGCAGTAATGGGCCCACCCCGGACACCGGGGAGCTGTTTTTT. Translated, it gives CASSNGPTPDTGELFF.

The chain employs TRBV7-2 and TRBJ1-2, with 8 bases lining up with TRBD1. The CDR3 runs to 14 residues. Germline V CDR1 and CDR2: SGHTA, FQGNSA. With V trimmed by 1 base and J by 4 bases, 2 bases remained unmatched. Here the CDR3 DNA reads TGTGCCAGCAGCTTAGGCGGACAGGGCTATGGCTACACCTTC. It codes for CASSLGGQGYGYTF.

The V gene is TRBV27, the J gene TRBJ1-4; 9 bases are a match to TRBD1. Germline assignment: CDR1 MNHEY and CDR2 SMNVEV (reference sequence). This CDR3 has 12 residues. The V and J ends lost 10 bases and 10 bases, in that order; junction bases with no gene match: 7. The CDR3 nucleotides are TGTGCCAACCGGGACAGGGAAGGAAAACTGTTTTTT. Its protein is CANRDREGKLFF.

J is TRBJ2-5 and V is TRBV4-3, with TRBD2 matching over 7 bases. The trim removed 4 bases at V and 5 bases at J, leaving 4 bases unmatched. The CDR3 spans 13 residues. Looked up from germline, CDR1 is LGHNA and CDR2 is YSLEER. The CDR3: CASSRLAGETQYF. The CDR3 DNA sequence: TGCGCCAGCAGCCGACTAGCTGGTGAGACCCAGTACTTC.

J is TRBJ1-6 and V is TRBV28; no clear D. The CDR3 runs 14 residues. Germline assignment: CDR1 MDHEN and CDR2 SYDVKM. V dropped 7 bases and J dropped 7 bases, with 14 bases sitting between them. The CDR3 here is CASKPEVWNSPLHF. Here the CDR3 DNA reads TGTGCCAGCAAACCGGAGGTATGGAATTCACCCCTCCACTTT.

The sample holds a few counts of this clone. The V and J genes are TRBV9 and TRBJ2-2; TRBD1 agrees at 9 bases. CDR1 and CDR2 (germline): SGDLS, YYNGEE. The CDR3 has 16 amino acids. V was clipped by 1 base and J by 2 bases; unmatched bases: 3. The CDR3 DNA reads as TGTGCCAGCAGCGTAAGGGGACAGGGAAACACCGGGGAGCTGTTTTTT. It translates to CASSVRGQGNTGELFF.

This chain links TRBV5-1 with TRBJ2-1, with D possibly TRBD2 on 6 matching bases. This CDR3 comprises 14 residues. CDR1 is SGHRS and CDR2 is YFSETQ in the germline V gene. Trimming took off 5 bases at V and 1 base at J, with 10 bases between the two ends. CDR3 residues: CASRWGESYNEQFF. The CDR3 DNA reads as TGCGCCAGCAGATGGGGGGAGTCCTACAATGAGCAGTTCTTC.

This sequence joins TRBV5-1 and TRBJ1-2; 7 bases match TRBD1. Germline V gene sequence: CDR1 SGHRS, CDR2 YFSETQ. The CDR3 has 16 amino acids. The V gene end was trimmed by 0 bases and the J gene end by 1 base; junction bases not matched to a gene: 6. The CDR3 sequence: CASSLGQGVINYGYTF. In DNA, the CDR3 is TGCGCCAGCAGCTTGGGTCAGGGGGTGATTAACTATGGCTACACCTTC.

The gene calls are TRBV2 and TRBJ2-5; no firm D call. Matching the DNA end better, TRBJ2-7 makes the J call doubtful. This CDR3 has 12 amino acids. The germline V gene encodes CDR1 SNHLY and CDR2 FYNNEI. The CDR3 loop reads CASSETPHEQYF. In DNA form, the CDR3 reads TGTGCCAGCAGTGAAACTCCCCACGAGCAGTACTTC.

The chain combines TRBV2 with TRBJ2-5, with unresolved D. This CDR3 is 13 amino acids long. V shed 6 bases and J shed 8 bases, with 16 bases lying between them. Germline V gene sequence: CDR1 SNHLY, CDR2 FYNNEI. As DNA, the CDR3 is TGTGCCAGCAGCCCCCCCCCGGCTAGAACCCAGTACTTC. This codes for CASSPPPARTQYF.

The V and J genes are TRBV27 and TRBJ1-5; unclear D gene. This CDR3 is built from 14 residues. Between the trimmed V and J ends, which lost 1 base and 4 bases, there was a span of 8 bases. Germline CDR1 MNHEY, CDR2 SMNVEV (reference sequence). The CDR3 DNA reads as TGTGCCAGCAGTTTATTAGCCCGAAATCAGCCCCAGCATTTT. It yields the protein CASSLLARNQPQHF.

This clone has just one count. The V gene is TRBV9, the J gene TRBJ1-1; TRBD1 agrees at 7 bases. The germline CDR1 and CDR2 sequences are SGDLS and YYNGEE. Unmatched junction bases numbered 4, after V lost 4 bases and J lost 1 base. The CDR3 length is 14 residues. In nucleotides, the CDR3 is TGTGCCAGCAGCAAGGGACAGCAGAACACTGAAGCTTTCTTT. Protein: CASSKGQQNTEAFF.

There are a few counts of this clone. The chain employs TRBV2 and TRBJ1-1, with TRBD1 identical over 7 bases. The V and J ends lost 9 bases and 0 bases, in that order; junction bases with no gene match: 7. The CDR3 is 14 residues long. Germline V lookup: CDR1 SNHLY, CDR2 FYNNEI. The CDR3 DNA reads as TGTGCCAGTAAACCGGGACAGATGAACACTGAAGCTTTCTTT. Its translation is CASKPGQMNTEAFF. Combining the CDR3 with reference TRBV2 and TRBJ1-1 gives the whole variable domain EPEVTQTPSHQVTQMGQEVILRCVPISNHLYFYWYRQILGQKVEFLVSFYNNEISEKSEIFDDQFSVERPDGSNFTLKIRSTKLEDSAMYFCASKPGQMNTEAFFGQGTRLTVV.

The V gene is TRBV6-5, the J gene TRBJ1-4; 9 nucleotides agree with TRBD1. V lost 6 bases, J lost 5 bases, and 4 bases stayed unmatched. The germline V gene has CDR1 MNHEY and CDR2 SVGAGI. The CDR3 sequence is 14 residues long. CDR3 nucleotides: TGTGCCAGCAGGGGACAGGGAGAGAATGAAAAACTGTTTTTT. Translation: CASRGQGENEKLFF.

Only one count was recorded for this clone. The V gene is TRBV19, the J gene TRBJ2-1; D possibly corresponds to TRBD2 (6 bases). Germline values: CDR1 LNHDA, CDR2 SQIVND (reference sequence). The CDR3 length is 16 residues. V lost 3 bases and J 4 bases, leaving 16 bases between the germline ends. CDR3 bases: TGTGCCAGTAGTATCATAGCGGTAGCCTTATACAATGAGCAGTTCTTC. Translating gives CASSIIAVALYNEQFF.

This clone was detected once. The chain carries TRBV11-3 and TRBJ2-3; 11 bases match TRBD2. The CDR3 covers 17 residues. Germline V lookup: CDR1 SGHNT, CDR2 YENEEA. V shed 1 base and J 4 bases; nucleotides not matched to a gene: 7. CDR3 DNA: TGTGCCAGCAGCTTAGGGGTTAGCGGGGGGGCTGCAGATACGCAGTATTTT. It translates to CASSLGVSGGAADTQYF.